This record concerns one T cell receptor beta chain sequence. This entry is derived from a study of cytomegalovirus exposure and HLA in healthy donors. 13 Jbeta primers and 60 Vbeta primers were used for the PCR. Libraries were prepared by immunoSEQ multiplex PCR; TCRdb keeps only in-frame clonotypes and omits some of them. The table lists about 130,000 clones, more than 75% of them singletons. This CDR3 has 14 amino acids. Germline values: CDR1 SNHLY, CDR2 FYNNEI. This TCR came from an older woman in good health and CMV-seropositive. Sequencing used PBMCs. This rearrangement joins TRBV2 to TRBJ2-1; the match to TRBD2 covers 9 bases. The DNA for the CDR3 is TGTGGGCCGACTAGCGCGGGAGGGCCCCGCGAGCAGTTCTTC. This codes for CGPTSAGGPREQFF.